Listed below are T cell receptor beta chains from one sample, sequenced in a study of blood T cell repertoires in COVID-19. Method: immunoSEQ multiplex PCR; TCRdb's copy keeps in-frame clones and lacks some. The sample has hundreds of thousands of clones, around 89% seen once. Material for sequencing was peripheral blood. The receptors come from a young woman with COVID-19, enrolled during active disease. The CDR3 runs from the conserved cysteine through the conserved F or W. Each record gives: CDR3 protein, CDR3 DNA, D gene, clone size, J gene, V gene. D genes are given only for firm matches. Part of the rows lack a size; the others show once, few, many or a class for expanded clones.

CDR3aa: CASSPLWTSGSGELFF
CDR3nt: TGTGCCAGCAGCCCACTCTGGACTAGCGGATCCGGGGAGCTGTTTTTT
d_gene: TRBD2
abundance: -
j_gene: TRBJ2-2
v_gene: TRBV3-1/TRBV3-2

CDR3aa: CASSPPRGALEKLFF
CDR3nt: TGTGCCAGCTCACCACCCCGCGGGGCTCTAGAAAAACTGTTTTTT
d_gene: -
abundance: -
j_gene: TRBJ1-4
v_gene: TRBV18

CDR3aa: CASSQSGRLGEVVTTF
CDR3nt: TGTGCCAGCAGCCAATCGGGGAGGTTGGGGGAAGTAGTCACTACCTTC
d_gene: -
abundance: -
j_gene: TRBJ1-2
v_gene: TRBV3-1/TRBV3-2

CDR3aa: CASNHPGTVLYEQYF
CDR3nt: TGCGCCAGCAATCATCCTGGGACAGTCTTGTACGAGCAGTACTTC
d_gene: TRBD1
abundance: -
j_gene: TRBJ2-7
v_gene: TRBV23-1

CDR3aa: CASSIEGIHYNSPLHF
CDR3nt: TGTGCCAGTAGTATTGAGGGCATACACTATAATTCACCCCTCCACTTT
d_gene: -
abundance: -
j_gene: TRBJ1-6
v_gene: TRBV19

CDR3aa: CASSPRLAGGSKSSYNEQFF
CDR3nt: TGTGCCAGCAGCCCCAGACTAGCGGGAGGGTCGAAGAGCTCCTACAATGAGCAGTTCTTC
d_gene: TRBD2
abundance: -
j_gene: TRBJ2-1
v_gene: TRBV14

CDR3aa: CASRSPAGEFRETQYF
CDR3nt: TGTGCCAGCAGGAGCCCAGCGGGAGAGTTTCGAGAGACCCAGTACTTC
d_gene: TRBD2
abundance: -
j_gene: TRBJ2-5
v_gene: TRBV2

CDR3aa: CAWIGGRSSYNEQFF
CDR3nt: TGTGCCTGGATCGGAGGCAGAAGCTCCTACAATGAGCAGTTCTTC
d_gene: -
abundance: -
j_gene: TRBJ2-1
v_gene: TRBV30

CDR3aa: CASSSTGGYGELFF
CDR3nt: TGTGCCAGCAGCTCGACAGGGGGCTACGGGGAGCTGTTTTTT
d_gene: TRBD1
abundance: -
j_gene: TRBJ2-2
v_gene: TRBV7-6

CDR3aa: CASSEIGGDEAFF
CDR3nt: TGTGCCAGCAGTGAAATTGGGGGGGATGAAGCTTTCTTT
d_gene: -
abundance: -
j_gene: TRBJ1-1
v_gene: TRBV2

CDR3aa: CASSSRQGGDTQYF
CDR3nt: TGTGCCAGCAGCTCTCGACAGGGCGGGGATACGCAGTATTTT
d_gene: TRBD1
abundance: -
j_gene: TRBJ2-3
v_gene: TRBV5-6

CDR3aa: CSVDSGQGAYGYTF
CDR3nt: TGCAGCGTTGACTCGGGACAGGGGGCTTATGGCTACACCTTC
d_gene: TRBD1
abundance: -
j_gene: TRBJ1-2
v_gene: TRBV29-1

CDR3aa: CASSFSPDTGELFF
CDR3nt: TGCGCCAGCAGCTTCTCCCCGGACACCGGGGAGCTGTTTTTT
d_gene: -
abundance: -
j_gene: TRBJ2-2
v_gene: TRBV5-1

CDR3aa: CASSQETGYNSPLHF
CDR3nt: TGTGCCAGCAGCCAAGAAACAGGATATAATTCACCCCTCCACTTT
d_gene: -
abundance: -
j_gene: TRBJ1-6
v_gene: TRBV3-1/TRBV3-2

CDR3aa: CASSQDNSQPQHF
CDR3nt: TGTGCCAGCAGCCAAGATAACAGTCAGCCCCAGCATTTT
d_gene: -
abundance: -
j_gene: TRBJ1-5
v_gene: TRBV4-2

CDR3aa: CATSRDSGGVGYTF
CDR3nt: TGTGCCACCAGCAGAGATTCGGGAGGGGTTGGCTACACCTTC
d_gene: -
abundance: -
j_gene: TRBJ1-2
v_gene: TRBV15

CDR3aa: CASKRTGGGKLFF
CDR3nt: TGTGCCAGCAAAAGGACAGGGGGCGGAAAACTGTTTTTT
d_gene: TRBD1
abundance: -
j_gene: TRBJ1-4
v_gene: TRBV2

CDR3aa: CASMERQGAAEAFF
CDR3nt: TGTGCCAGTATGGAGAGACAGGGGGCGGCTGAAGCTTTCTTT
d_gene: TRBD1
abundance: few
j_gene: TRBJ1-1
v_gene: TRBV19

CDR3aa: CASSLAGGEKLFF
CDR3nt: TGTGCCAGCAGCTTAGCGGGGGGTGAAAAACTGTTTTTT
d_gene: -
abundance: -
j_gene: TRBJ1-4
v_gene: TRBV7-6

CDR3aa: CASTRTGTTYNEQFF
CDR3nt: TGTGCCAGCACCCGGACCGGGACAACCTACAATGAGCAGTTCTTC
d_gene: -
abundance: -
j_gene: TRBJ2-1
v_gene: TRBV7-2

CDR3aa: CASSQTGGSTDTQYF
CDR3nt: TGTGCCAGCAGCCAAACAGGGGGGAGCACAGATACGCAGTATTTT
d_gene: TRBD1
abundance: -
j_gene: TRBJ2-3
v_gene: TRBV4-2

CDR3aa: CASSQDPGIRGGNSPLHF
CDR3nt: TGTGCCAGCAGCCAAGATCCTGGGATCCGGGGAGGTAATTCACCCCTCCACTTT
d_gene: -
abundance: -
j_gene: TRBJ1-6
v_gene: TRBV4-2

CDR3aa: CASSPDGGGQSGELFF
CDR3nt: TGTGCCAGCAGCCCGGATGGCGGGGGGCAGTCCGGGGAGCTGTTTTTT
d_gene: TRBD2
abundance: -
j_gene: TRBJ2-2
v_gene: TRBV5-4

CDR3aa: CASSARTSGGAREQFF
CDR3nt: TGTGCCAGCAGTGCGCGGACTAGCGGGGGGGCCCGGGAGCAGTTCTTC
d_gene: TRBD2
abundance: -
j_gene: TRBJ2-1
v_gene: TRBV25-1

CDR3aa: CASSFPETTGDTQYF
CDR3nt: TGTGCCAGCAGCTTCCCGGAGACTACCGGTGATACGCAGTATTTT
d_gene: -
abundance: -
j_gene: TRBJ2-3
v_gene: TRBV7-9

CDR3aa: CASSPVGGADQPQHF
CDR3nt: TGTGCCAGCTCCCCCGTCGGGGGGGCAGATCAGCCCCAGCATTTT
d_gene: -
abundance: -
j_gene: TRBJ1-5
v_gene: TRBV27

CDR3aa: CASSYSGQEGNTIYF
CDR3nt: TGTGCCAGCAGTTACTCGGGACAGGAGGGAAACACCATATATTTT
d_gene: TRBD1
abundance: few
j_gene: TRBJ1-3
v_gene: TRBV6-6

CDR3aa: CASSYRTGTNSPLHF
CDR3nt: TGTGCCAGCAGTTACCGAACAGGGACAAATTCACCCCTCCACTTT
d_gene: -
abundance: once
j_gene: TRBJ1-6
v_gene: TRBV6-5

CDR3aa: CASSLPSSYQPQHF
CDR3nt: TGTGCCAGCAGTTTGCCGTCGAGCTATCAGCCCCAGCATTTT
d_gene: -
abundance: -
j_gene: TRBJ1-5
v_gene: TRBV28

CDR3aa: CATLSGRGQETQYF
CDR3nt: TGTGCCACACTCAGCGGGAGAGGTCAAGAGACCCAGTACTTC
d_gene: TRBD2
abundance: once
j_gene: TRBJ2-5
v_gene: TRBV7-2

CDR3aa: CSVEGEAGTSTDTQYF
CDR3nt: TGCAGCGTTGAGGGTGAGGCGGGTACTAGCACAGATACGCAGTATTTT
d_gene: -
abundance: -
j_gene: TRBJ2-3
v_gene: TRBV29-1

CDR3aa: CASSYRVNEQYF
CDR3nt: TGTGCCAGCAGTTATCGGGTGAACGAGCAGTACTTC
d_gene: -
abundance: -
j_gene: TRBJ2-7
v_gene: TRBV6-2/TRBV6-3

CDR3aa: CSVDVYTGELFF
CDR3nt: TGCAGCGTTGACGTTTACACCGGGGAGCTGTTTTTT
d_gene: -
abundance: -
j_gene: TRBJ2-2
v_gene: TRBV29-1

CDR3aa: CASSWVGGNTGELFF
CDR3nt: TGTGCCAGCAGCTGGGTCGGGGGGAACACCGGGGAGCTGTTTTTT
d_gene: -
abundance: -
j_gene: TRBJ2-2
v_gene: TRBV5-4

CDR3aa: CASSLGDRGANF
CDR3nt: TGTGCCAGCAGCTTGGGGGACAGGGGGGCGAACTTC
d_gene: TRBD1
abundance: -
j_gene: TRBJ2-5
v_gene: TRBV5-4

CDR3aa: CAISERLAGEWGETQYF
CDR3nt: TGTGCCATCAGTGAACGACTAGCGGGAGAGTGGGGAGAGACCCAGTACTTC
d_gene: TRBD2
abundance: -
j_gene: TRBJ2-5
v_gene: TRBV10-3

CDR3aa: CASSLTGGSGNTIYF
CDR3nt: TGTGCCAGCAGCTTAACAGGGGGCTCTGGAAACACCATATATTTT
d_gene: TRBD1
abundance: -
j_gene: TRBJ1-3
v_gene: TRBV27

CDR3aa: CASSRGGDRTLGEQFF
CDR3nt: TGTGCCAGCAGCCGCGGTGGGGACAGAACCTTAGGAGAGCAGTTCTTC
d_gene: TRBD1
abundance: -
j_gene: TRBJ2-1
v_gene: TRBV7-2

CDR3aa: CASSPRQFYEQYF
CDR3nt: TGCGCCAGCAGCCCCCGACAGTTCTACGAGCAGTACTTC
d_gene: -
abundance: -
j_gene: TRBJ2-7
v_gene: TRBV4-1

CDR3aa: CASGGQGSYGYTF
CDR3nt: TGTGCCAGCGGAGGACAGGGCAGCTATGGCTACACCTTC
d_gene: TRBD1
abundance: once
j_gene: TRBJ1-2
v_gene: TRBV7-9

CDR3aa: CASSLGGYTDTQYF
CDR3nt: TGTGCCAGCAGCTTAGGAGGATACACAGATACGCAGTATTTT
d_gene: -
abundance: once
j_gene: TRBJ2-3
v_gene: TRBV11-3

CDR3aa: CASSSSSRDRPNYGYTF
CDR3nt: TGTGCCAGCAGCTCTTCATCCCGGGACAGGCCTAACTATGGCTACACCTTC
d_gene: TRBD1
abundance: once
j_gene: TRBJ1-2
v_gene: TRBV25-1

CDR3aa: CASSFQYGTGGELGLHEQYF
CDR3nt: TGTGCCAGCAGTTTCCAGTATGGGACAGGGGGCGAATTAGGGCTCCACGAGCAGTACTTC
d_gene: TRBD1
abundance: -
j_gene: TRBJ2-7
v_gene: TRBV28

CDR3aa: CASSPTGVQYEQYF
CDR3nt: TGTGCCAGCAGCCCGACAGGGGTACAATACGAGCAGTACTTC
d_gene: TRBD1
abundance: -
j_gene: TRBJ2-7
v_gene: TRBV7-8

CDR3aa: CASRRQGRDTEAFF
CDR3nt: TGTGCCAGCAGGCGACAGGGAAGGGACACTGAAGCTTTCTTT
d_gene: TRBD1
abundance: -
j_gene: TRBJ1-1
v_gene: TRBV28

CDR3aa: CASREAGRGGGNTIYF
CDR3nt: TGTGCCAGTAGAGAGGCTGGTAGGGGAGGAGGAAACACCATATATTTT
d_gene: -
abundance: -
j_gene: TRBJ1-3
v_gene: TRBV19

CDR3aa: CASSPQTGTGNSPLHF
CDR3nt: TGTGCCAGCAGCCCCCAGACCGGGACAGGGAATTCACCCCTCCACTTT
d_gene: TRBD1
abundance: -
j_gene: TRBJ1-6
v_gene: TRBV11-3

CDR3aa: CASSPPRGEQFF
CDR3nt: TGTGCCAGCTCACCCCCTCGGGGTGAGCAGTTCTTC
d_gene: -
abundance: -
j_gene: TRBJ2-1
v_gene: TRBV18

CDR3aa: CASSKETGVTNEKLFF
CDR3nt: TGTGCCAGCTCAAAGGAGACAGGAGTAACTAATGAAAAACTGTTTTTT
d_gene: -
abundance: -
j_gene: TRBJ1-4
v_gene: TRBV18

CDR3aa: CATRGRYNSPLHF
CDR3nt: TGTGCCACCAGGGGGAGGTATAATTCACCCCTCCACTTT
d_gene: TRBD1
abundance: -
j_gene: TRBJ1-6
v_gene: TRBV28

CDR3aa: CASSRGGQTNTEAFF
CDR3nt: TGTGCCAGCAGCCGTGGGGGCCAAACGAACACTGAAGCTTTCTTT
d_gene: -
abundance: -
j_gene: TRBJ1-1
v_gene: TRBV5-4

CDR3aa: CACRTGPNSPLHF
CDR3nt: TGTGCCTGCAGGACAGGCCCAAATTCACCCCTCCACTTT
d_gene: TRBD1
abundance: -
j_gene: TRBJ1-6
v_gene: TRBV30

CDR3aa: CASSPFGARNTEAFF
CDR3nt: TGTGCCAGCAGCCCCTTCGGAGCAAGGAACACTGAAGCTTTCTTT
d_gene: -
abundance: -
j_gene: TRBJ1-1
v_gene: TRBV7-9

CDR3aa: CATWGGLETQYF
CDR3nt: TGTGCCACCTGGGGGGGCCTGGAGACCCAGTACTTC
d_gene: -
abundance: -
j_gene: TRBJ2-5
v_gene: TRBV6-5

CDR3aa: CASSVASGGATGELFF
CDR3nt: TGTGCCAGCAGCGTAGCCAGCGGGGGGGCCACCGGGGAGCTGTTTTTT
d_gene: TRBD2
abundance: -
j_gene: TRBJ2-2
v_gene: TRBV9

CDR3aa: CASSLDSGLAGGWQYF
CDR3nt: TGCGCCAGCAGCCTGGACTCGGGACTAGCGGGGGGGTGGCAGTACTTC
d_gene: TRBD2
abundance: -
j_gene: TRBJ2-7
v_gene: TRBV5-1

CDR3aa: CASSSFKRVGGSYNEQFF
CDR3nt: TGTGCCAGCAGCTCCTTCAAGAGGGTAGGCGGATCCTACAATGAGCAGTTCTTC
d_gene: -
abundance: -
j_gene: TRBJ2-1
v_gene: TRBV7-9